Following are 6 T cell receptor beta chains from one sample sequenced in a study of identical twins (dated by TCRdb to about 2016). Libraries were built with 5' RACE. The sample was run on an Illumina HiSeq 2000. TCRdb cleaned the public reads at Q25 with fastp, built clones with MiXCR and kept in-frame beta chains. Each entry is one CDR3 protein sequence, shown with its most common DNA and genes. The sample data list approximately 670,000 distinct CDR3 sequences, and around 5.7% of these were observed just once. The ten top clones hold roughly 1.8% of the sample. Sequencing was carried out using naive T cells sorted from blood. The cell subset or site label, as the study defines it: cells isolated with a human naive T-cell isolation kit. These receptors all stem from a man younger than 35 in good health.

This clonotype turned up a few times. The rearrangement links TRBV5-1 to TRBJ2-2; TRBD2 matches at 7 bases. The CDR3 contains 14 residues. V trimming: 5 bases; J trimming: 6 bases; junction bases outside the gene matches: 7. Germline CDR1 reads SGHRS; CDR2 reads YFSETQ. CDR3 coding DNA: TGCGCCAGCAGACGGGCGGGAGACCCCGGGGAGCTGTTTTTT. It is translated as CASRRAGDPGELFF. Supplemented by reference TRBV5-1 and TRBJ2-2, the full variable domain reads KAGVTQTPRYLIKTRGQQVTLSCSPISGHRSVSWYQQTPGQGLQFLFEYFSETQRNKGNFPGRFSGRQFSNSRSEMNVSTLELGDSALYLCASRRAGDPGELFFGEGSRLTVL.

This clonotype was seen a handful of times. The genes are TRBV6-4 and TRBJ2-3; TRBD1 agrees at 10 bases. V was clipped by 6 bases and J by 2 bases; unmatched bases: 5. CDR1 and CDR2 (germline): MRHNA, SNTAGT. This CDR3 region has 15 residues. The CDR3 loop is CASSPDRGATDTQYF. The CDR3 nucleotides are TGTGCCAGCAGCCCGGACAGGGGGGCCACAGATACGCAGTATTTT.

The table lists this clonotype with many counts. This rearrangement joins TRBV7-9 to TRBJ2-1; the D is unclear. The CDR3 spans 17 residues. Trimming shortened V by 2 bases and J by 10 bases, and 24 bases separated the two germline ends. Germline V lookup: CDR1 SEHNR, CDR2 FQNEAQ (reference sequence). The CDR3 sequence: CASSLLMGSVLPGEQFF. In DNA form, the CDR3 reads TGTGCCAGCAGCTTATTGATGGGCAGTGTCCTCCCTGGGGAGCAGTTCTTC.

The chain uses TRBV5-1 and TRBJ2-6; D unresolved. Trimming removed 0 bases at V and 0 bases at J, with 7 bases between. Germline CDR1 and CDR2: SGHRS and YFSETQ. The CDR3 extends over 16 amino acids. The CDR3 protein is CASSLVSVSGANVLTF. In DNA form, the CDR3 reads TGCGCCAGCAGCTTGGTATCGGTCTCTGGGGCCAACGTCCTGACTTTC.

This clonotype was seen many times. J is TRBJ2-2 and V is TRBV29-1, with 7 bases identical to TRBD1. Per the germline V gene, CDR1 is SQVTM and CDR2 is ANQGSEA. The V gene end was trimmed by 7 bases and the J gene end by 4 bases; junction bases not matched to a gene: 6. The CDR3 runs to 13 residues. The CDR3 protein is CSAWTGGTGELFF. The CDR3 DNA reads TGCAGCGCCTGGACAGGAGGCACCGGGGAGCTGTTTTTT.

Many counts were recorded for this clonotype. The rearrangement joins TRBV6-2 or TRBV6-3 to TRBJ1-5; D is undetermined. Germline CDR1 is MNHEY and CDR2 is SVGEGT. CDR3 size: 15 residues. Trimming stripped 0 bases from V and 2 bases from J, with 8 bases between. Here the CDR3 reads CASSYSIMGNQPQHF. The CDR3 bases are TGTGCCAGCAGTTACTCGATTATGGGCAATCAGCCCCAGCATTTT.